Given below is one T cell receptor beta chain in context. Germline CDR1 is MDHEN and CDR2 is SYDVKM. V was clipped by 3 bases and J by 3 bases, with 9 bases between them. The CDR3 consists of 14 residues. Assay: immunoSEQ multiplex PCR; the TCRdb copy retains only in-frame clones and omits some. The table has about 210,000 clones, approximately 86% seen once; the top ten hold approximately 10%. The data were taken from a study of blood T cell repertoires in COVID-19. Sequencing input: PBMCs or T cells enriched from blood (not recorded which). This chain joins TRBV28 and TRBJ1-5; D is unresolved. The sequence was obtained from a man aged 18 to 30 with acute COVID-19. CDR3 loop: CASSFKISNQPQHF. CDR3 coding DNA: TGTGCCAGCAGTTTTAAAATTTCCAATCAGCCCCAGCATTTT.